This paragraph covers one TCR beta chain sequence. Its antigen remains unknown. Attachment of unique molecular identifiers was made to individual cDNA molecules. TCRdb reprocessed the 5' RACE reads via MiXCR and lists one record per CDR3 protein. Of around 80,000 distinct CDR3 sequences listed, approximately 13% are singletons. The data are from a study of early T cells in non-severe SARS-CoV-2 infection. Study details: Alpha and beta chains were unpaired, from unsorted whole-blood bulk RNA. Study-wide results and limits: Lookups in VDJdb leaned toward anti-spike CD8 responses and missed private and CD4 specificities.

Source material: whole blood. This receptor was identified in an adult who was a healthcare worker with PCR-confirmed SARS-CoV-2 infection or an uninfected control (not recorded which).

CDR3 region: CASSIRGTSGGSYEQYF. As DNA, the CDR3 is TGTGCCAGTAGTATCCGCGGGACTAGCGGAGGCTCCTACGAGCAGTACTTC. The V and J genes are TRBV19 and TRBJ2-7; TRBD2 aligns across 11 bases. After removal of 3 bases from V and 0 bases from J, the junction contained 7 bases not matched to a gene. The germline gives CDR1 LNHDA, CDR2 SQIVND (reference sequence). The CDR3 is 17 amino acids.